This TCR beta chain was profiled in a study of blood T cell repertoires in COVID-19. Sequencing used immunoSEQ multiplex PCR; TCRdb keeps in-frame clones, though not all of them. The sample consists of roughly 500,000 clones, over 75% of them appearing once. This CDR3 has 13 amino acids. Germline V lookup: CDR1 SGHRS, CDR2 YFSETQ. V shed 4 bases, J shed 15 bases, and the junction held 11 bases outside the gene matches. The genes are TRBV5-1 and TRBJ2-3; TRBD2 matches 10 bases. The clonotype was recovered from a woman in her thirties or forties who had recovered from COVID-19. The sequencing sample was made of PBMCs or T cells enriched from blood (not recorded which). CDR3 protein: CASSPELAGAPYF. For the CDR3, the DNA is TGCGCCAGCAGCCCCGAGCTAGCGGGAGCCCCTTATTTT.